The rows below give T cell receptor beta chains drawn from one sample of a study of shared clonotypes between healthy human individuals. TCRdb's table, derived via immunoSEQ multiplex PCR, lists solely in-frame clones and lacks some. Of about 2.1 million clones in the sample, about 92% are singletons; the top ten hold over 1.5%. The material sequenced was naive CD8+ T cells from PBMCs. All receptors derive from a man younger than 35 in good health. Some clones in this sample may be carry-over from other donors' samples. Each CDR3 is given with its conserved first and last residue. The order of the fields is J gene, clone size, V gene, D gene, CDR3 DNA, CDR3 protein. D genes are given only for firm matches. The size of a clone is reported for some rows only, either as once, few or many, or as a class for expanded clones.

TRBJ2-6 | - | TRBV5-4 | TRBD1 | TGTGCCAGCAGTAGACAGGGGGCTCCCGGGGCCAACGTCCTGACTTTC | CASSRQGAPGANVLTF
TRBJ1-2 | - | TRBV27 | - | TGTGCCAGCAGTTTTGGGGCGGCCTATGGCTACACCTTC | CASSFGAAYGYTF
TRBJ2-7 | - | TRBV19 | - | TGTGCCAGTAGTATAGGGTCAGGGCCGGCACCCTACGAGCAGTACTTC | CASSIGSGPAPYEQYF
TRBJ2-2 | - | TRBV5-6 | - | TGTGCCAGCAGCTTGCCTAGTTCGTTTGCTGCCGGGGAGCTGTTTTTT | CASSLPSSFAAGELFF
TRBJ2-1 | - | TRBV28 | - | TGTGCCAGCAGCCTCATCTACAATGAGCAGTTCTTC | CASSLIYNEQFF
TRBJ2-1 | - | TRBV27 | - | TGTGCCAGCAGTTCCATCGAAAGGGGAGCGGATCAGTTCTTC | CASSSIERGADQFF
TRBJ2-5 | - | TRBV27 | TRBD2 | TGTGCCAGCAGTCCCCTAGCGGGAGGGGCCCAAGAGACCCAGTACTTC | CASSPLAGGAQETQYF
TRBJ2-3 | - | TRBV10-3 | TRBD1 | TGTGCCATCAGCGACACAGGGGGCTCTTCAGATACGCAGTATTTT | CAISDTGGSSDTQYF
TRBJ2-4 | - | TRBV11-2 | - | TGTGCCAGCAGCTTAGGGGGACGTAAAAACATTCAGTACTTC | CASSLGGRKNIQYF
TRBJ2-7 | - | TRBV28 | - | TGTGCCAGCAGTTTCGGGACACCGTCCTACGAGCAGTACTTC | CASSFGTPSYEQYF
TRBJ2-1 | - | TRBV6-4 | TRBD2 | TGTGCCAGCAGTGACTCCCGGACTAGCGAGCAGTTCTTC | CASSDSRTSEQFF
TRBJ2-1 | - | TRBV30 | - | TGTGCCTGGAGGAGGACTTACAATGAGCAGTTCTTC | CAWRRTYNEQFF
TRBJ1-4 | - | TRBV4-3 | TRBD1 | TGCGCCAGCAGCCAAGTATACAGGGGGCTTCCTGAAAAACTGTTTTTT | CASSQVYRGLPEKLFF
TRBJ2-1 | once | TRBV27 | TRBD2 | TGTGCCAGCAGTCGCCGACTAGCGGGAGGGCCGGGGAATGAGCAGTTCTTC | CASSRRLAGGPGNEQFF
TRBJ2-7 | - | TRBV6-1 | TRBD1 | TGTGCCAGCAGTGAAGCCGGGACAGGGGTCCCCTACGAGCAGTACTTC | CASSEAGTGVPYEQYF
TRBJ1-1 | - | TRBV28 | - | TGTGCCAGCAGTTTTAGGGTCCGGGGGAGGCCTGAAGCTTTCTTT | CASSFRVRGRPEAFF
TRBJ2-1 | - | TRBV10-3 | - | TGTGCCATGTCCTCGGGATCTTGGGTGGATGAGCAGTTCTTC | CAMSSGSWVDEQFF
TRBJ1-1 | - | TRBV9 | TRBD1 | TGTGCCAGCAGAGAGCCGACAGGGGAGGGAACTGAAGCTTTCTTT | CASREPTGEGTEAFF
TRBJ1-2 | - | TRBV27 | - | TGTGCCAGCCACGGGGGGTTGGCTCCCGGGGATCGTGGCTACACCTTC | CASHGGLAPGDRGYTF
TRBJ1-2 | - | TRBV6-6 | - | TGTGCCAGCAGACCCCGGGACACAGTAAACTATGGCTACACCTTC | CASRPRDTVNYGYTF
TRBJ2-7 | - | TRBV2 | - | TGTGCCATCGGGGGGGACAGCCAATCCTACGAGCAGTACTTC | CAIGGDSQSYEQYF
TRBJ2-2 | - | TRBV7-9 | TRBD2 | TGTGCCAGCAGCTTAAGGCTAGCGGGGTACACCGGGGAGCTGTTTTTT | CASSLRLAGYTGELFF
TRBJ2-7 | - | TRBV7-9 | TRBD2 | TGTGCCAGCAGCGAAGCGGGGCTTTACGAGCAGTACTTC | CASSEAGLYEQYF